This TCR beta chain is from a study of regulatory T cells in long-lasting Graves disease. Germline CDR1 is SGHTA and CDR2 is FQGNSA. The V and J ends lost 4 bases and 6 bases respectively, with 13 bases between them. The CDR3 sequence is 14 residues long. Arm-PCR of CDR3 regions with iRepertoire HTBI primers generated TCR beta libraries. TCRdb analysed the multiplex PCR reads with MiXCR anew, one entry per CDR3 protein. The profile shows almost 450,000 distinct CDR3 sequences, over 15% of them singletons. This clonotype appeared many times. The time point denotes: newly diagnosed GD, antithyroid drugs for less than 3 months. There was RNA extracted from PBMCs, and the TCR library was made from it. These data also formed part of another study, on T cells in Graves' hyperthyroidism and ophthalmopathy.

The receptor was derived from a woman in her twenties or thirties with Graves disease. Sequencing used peripheral blood mononuclear cells (PBMCs), obtained at new diagnosis, from a patient treated with antithyroid drugs. The rearrangement joins TRBV7-2 to TRBJ2-1, with a tentative D call TRBD2 (6 bases). CDR3 amino acids: CASSSTSLGNEQFF. The CDR3 coding sequence is TGTGCCAGCAGCTCGACTAGTTTGGGCAATGAGCAGTTCTTC. Supplemented by reference TRBV7-2 and TRBJ2-1, the full variable domain reads GAGVSQSPSNKVTEKGKDVELRCDPISGHTALYWYRQSLGQGLEFLIYFQGNSAPDKSGLPSDRFSAERTGGSVSTLTIQRTQQEDSAVYLCASSSTSLGNEQFFGPGTRLTVL.